These 27 T cell receptor beta chains came from one sample sequenced in a study of beta chain features in type 1 diabetes. Investigators reverse transcribed all isolated RNA, so they sequenced expressed TCRB transcripts. Data came from immunoSEQ multiplex PCR; TCRdb stores just in-frame clones and leaves some out. The data hold around 500,000 clones, with more than 9.5% observed a single time. The source material was naive CD4+ T cells from blood. These receptors came from a woman aged 18-29 years in good health.

This clone has just a few counts. V gene TRBV7-9 combines with J gene TRBJ2-6; D is unresolved. V lost 4 bases and J 0 bases, leaving 7 bases between the germline ends. CDR3 length: 15 amino acids. The germline V gene encodes CDR1 SEHNR and CDR2 FQNEAQ (reference sequence). The CDR3, as DNA: TGTGCCAGCAGCTCTGCGAGCTCTGGGGCCAACGTCCTGACTTTC. This translates into CASSSASSGANVLTF.

This clone was seen a handful of times. The rearrangement links TRBV14 to TRBJ1-3, with 7 bases aligning to TRBD1. CDR1 and CDR2 from the germline V gene are SGHDN and FVKESK. The CDR3 consists of 17 residues. The junction had 14 bases not matched to a gene; V was cut back by 9 bases and J by 0 bases. The CDR3 sequence: CARQEGTAFHSGNTIYF. The CDR3 nucleotides read TGTGCCAGGCAAGAAGGGACAGCTTTCCACTCTGGAAACACCATATATTTT.

CDR3 coding DNA: TGTGCCAGCAGCCGAGGAGGGGGCGACGAGCAGTACTTC. This translates into CASSRGGGDEQYF. V gene TRBV7-9 combines with J gene TRBJ2-7; D might be TRBD1 (7 bases). Trimming left V 5 bases short and J 5 bases short, with 13 bases between. The germline V gene has CDR1 SEHNR and CDR2 FQNEAQ (reference sequence). The CDR3 spans 13 residues.

V is TRBV18 and J is TRBJ1-4; D is possibly TRBD1 (5 bases). From germline, CDR1 is KGHSH and CDR2 LQKENI. This CDR3 has 14 amino acids. Trimming took off 0 bases at V and 4 bases at J, with 6 bases between the two ends. CDR3 DNA: TGTGCCAGCTCACCACCAGGGGTTAATGAAAAACTGTTTTTT. Its protein product is CASSPPGVNEKLFF. The full variable domain, completed using reference TRBV18 and TRBJ1-4, is NAGVMQNPRHLVRRRGQEARLRCSPMKGHSHVYWYRQLPEEGLKFMVYLQKENIIDESGMPKERFSAEFPKEGPSILRIQQVVRGDSAAYFCASSPPGVNEKLFFGSGTQLSVL.

The table lists this clone with a few counts. This chain links TRBV7-9 with TRBJ2-7, with 7 nucleotides matching TRBD1. Germline-derived CDR1 and CDR2 are SEHNR and FQNEAQ (reference sequence). The CDR3 length is 19 residues. Trimming took 5 bases from V and 2 from J; bases not matched to a gene: 21. The chain's CDR3 is CASSPSGAGGSLSAYEQYV. CDR3 DNA: TGTGCCAGCAGCCCAAGTGGGGCAGGGGGTAGTCTCTCAGCCTACGAGCAGTACGTC.

About this clone itself: Other DNA sequences from this sample encode an identical CDR3 as well. This chain connects TRBV9 to TRBJ2-1; D is possibly TRBD1 (5 bases). In germline, CDR1 is SGDLS, CDR2 YYNGEE. Trimming left V 0 bases short and J 2 bases short, with 6 bases between. This CDR3 has 14 amino acids. CDR3 coding DNA: TGTGCCAGCAGCGTAGAGGGGACCTACAATGAGCAGTTCTTC. As protein: CASSVEGTYNEQFF.

This clone has more than one count but fewer than ten. The V and J genes are TRBV5-1 and TRBJ2-5; D ambiguous. The CDR3 runs to 14 residues. Per germline, CDR1 SGHRS and CDR2 YFSETQ. The germline V and J ends were trimmed by 3 bases and 1 base, with 10 bases remaining between them. In nucleotides, the CDR3 is TGCGCCAGCAGCTCCGGACGTACCCAAGAGACCCAGTACTTC. Translation: CASSSGRTQETQYF. The whole variable domain, filled in from reference TRBV5-1 and TRBJ2-5, reads KAGVTQTPRYLIKTRGQQVTLSCSPISGHRSVSWYQQTPGQGLQFLFEYFSETQRNKGNFPGRFSGRQFSNSRSEMNVSTLELGDSALYLCASSSGRTQETQYFGPGTRLLVL.

This clone came up a few times. CDR3 sequence reads: CASSFEGLLSTDTQYF. CDR3 sequence (DNA): TGTGCCAGCAGCTTCGAGGGATTACTTAGCACAGATACGCAGTATTTT. This rearrangement joins TRBV7-2 to TRBJ2-3; D possibly corresponds to TRBD2 (5 bases). V gave up 3 bases and J gave up 0 bases, with 13 bases separating them. This CDR3 is 16 amino acids long. CDR1 is SGHTA and CDR2 is FQGNSA in the germline V gene.

This chain joins TRBV9 and TRBJ2-7; TRBD1 or TRBD2 may be the D gene (5 bases each). V shed 3 bases and J shed 0 bases, with 13 bases lying between them. CDR3 length equals 15 residues. CDR1 and CDR2 from the germline V gene are SGDLS and YYNGEE. CDR3 region: CASSANGAISYEQYF. The DNA for the CDR3 is TGTGCCAGCAGCGCGAACGGGGCGATCTCCTACGAGCAGTACTTC.

This clone has just a few counts. The chain links TRBV7-2 to TRBJ2-5, with D perhaps assigned TRBD1 or TRBD2 (6 bases each). The germline V gene encodes CDR1 SGHTA and CDR2 FQGNSA. Trimming stripped 8 bases from V and 1 base from J, with 26 bases between. The CDR3 is 18 amino acids. The CDR3 DNA reads TGTGCCAGCCGCCCCCGAGGAGCGCCGAGGGGGGTCCAAGAGACCCAGTACTTC. Translating it yields CASRPRGAPRGVQETQYF.

This rearrangement joins TRBV10-3 to TRBJ1-2; D uncertain. Germline V gene lookup returns CDR1 ENHRY and CDR2 SYGVKD. This CDR3 is 13 amino acids long. With 8 bases removed from V and 1 base from J, the gap between germline ends came to 11 bases. The CDR3 DNA sequence: TGTGCCATCCGGGGAGGCCTTAACTATGGCTACACCTTC. Translated: CAIRGGLNYGYTF.

The chain joins TRBV9 to TRBJ2-3, with a weak D call TRBD2 (5 bases). V was pared by 3 bases and J by 4 bases, with 9 bases between. This CDR3 comprises 13 residues. Germline V gene data show CDR1 as SGDLS and CDR2 as YYNGEE. The CDR3 spells CASSAQAADTQYF. The CDR3 nucleotides read TGTGCCAGCAGCGCGCAAGCGGCAGATACGCAGTATTTT.

This clone was picked up many times. The same CDR3 also results from other DNA sequences found in this sample. The chain recombines TRBV7-2 with TRBJ2-3; D uncertain. The CDR3 covers 11 residues. Looked up from germline, CDR1 is SGHTA and CDR2 is FQGNSA. V gave up 0 bases and J gave up 5 bases, with 0 bases separating them. CDR3 in amino acids: CASSLADTQYF. Written as DNA, the CDR3 is TGTGCCAGCAGCTTAGCAGATACGCAGTATTTT.

The chain carries TRBV29-1 and TRBJ2-5; a weak D match, TRBD1 (5 bases). Looked up from germline, CDR1 is SQVTM and CDR2 is ANQGSEA. This CDR3 region has 15 residues. Trimming cost V 3 bases and J 1 base, with 15 bases left between them. CDR3 nucleotides: TGCAGCGTTGATAAACAGGCTTTCTTCCAAGAGACCCAGTACTTC. It specifies CSVDKQAFFQETQYF.

This clone was counted between two and nine times. The rearrangement uses TRBV15 and TRBJ1-2; TRBD1 might be the D (6 bases). CDR1 and CDR2 (germline): LNHNV, YYDKDF (reference sequence). The CDR3 length is 16 residues. Trimming stripped 1 base from V and 4 bases from J, with 16 bases between. The CDR3 DNA sequence: TGTGCCACCAGCAGAGGTTGGACAGTGGGCGGCTATGGCTACACCTTC. Translated: CATSRGWTVGGYGYTF.

The V call is TRBV30, the J call TRBJ1-1; D unclear. Per germline, CDR1 GTSNPN and CDR2 SVGIG (reference sequence). V lost 3 bases, J lost 6 bases, and 11 bases lay in between. This CDR3 has 12 residues. The CDR3: CAWSWRAAEAFF. DNA for the CDR3: TGTGCCTGGAGCTGGCGGGCGGCTGAAGCTTTCTTT.

The rearrangement links TRBV20-1 to TRBJ2-4; D is ambiguous. With 4 bases removed from V and 9 bases from J, the gap between germline ends came to 10 bases. This CDR3 contains 11 residues. Looked up from germline, CDR1 is DFQATT and CDR2 is SNEGSKA (reference sequence). CDR3 amino acids: CSAIIGGIQYF. CDR3 in DNA: TGCAGTGCTATAATAGGCGGCATTCAGTACTTC.

This clone was seen more than once but under ten times. The chain is built from TRBV29-1 and TRBJ2-3; 7 nucleotides line up with TRBD1. In germline, CDR1 is SQVTM, CDR2 ANQGSEA. After removal of 6 bases from V and 1 base from J, the junction contained 10 bases not matched to a gene. The CDR3 covers 15 residues. CDR3 DNA sequence: TGCAGCGTGTGGGGTACAGGGACAGGCACAGATACGCAGTATTTT. Its protein is CSVWGTGTGTDTQYF.

The rearrangement joins TRBV30 to TRBJ2-1; D is possibly TRBD2 (5 bases). CDR1 and CDR2 (germline): GTSNPN, SVGIG (reference sequence). This CDR3 contains 14 residues. With 5 bases removed from V and 7 bases from J, the gap between germline ends came to 18 bases. CDR3 sequence reads: CAWAHGGPRNEQFF. The CDR3 coding sequence is TGTGCCTGGGCCCACGGCGGGCCCCGTAATGAGCAGTTCTTC.

The chain carries TRBV27 and TRBJ2-5; D may be TRBD2 (5 bases). CDR1 is MNHEY and CDR2 is SMNVEV in the germline V gene (reference sequence). This CDR3 has 16 residues. Trimming took 2 bases from V and 2 from J, leaving 15 bases between them. The CDR3 region is CASSLGLASLQETQYF. Here the CDR3 DNA reads TGTGCCAGCAGTTTAGGGCTAGCATCGCTACAAGAGACCCAGTACTTC.

The chain has TRBV5-1 and TRBJ1-1; no reliable D call. Trimming cost V 0 bases and J 0 bases, with 9 bases left between them. CDR1 and CDR2 (germline): SGHRS, YFSETQ. The CDR3 is made up of 15 amino acids. CDR3 coding DNA: TGCGCCAGCAGCTTGGCCCTAGGGATGAACACTGAAGCTTTCTTT. Protein: CASSLALGMNTEAFF.

The chain employs TRBV19 and TRBJ1-1; unclear D gene. CDR1 and CDR2 from the germline V gene are LNHDA and SQIVND (reference sequence). V lost 10 bases and J lost 0, with 15 bases in between. This CDR3 is built from 14 residues. CDR3: CATSPLNMNTEAFF. In DNA form, the CDR3 reads TGTGCCACCTCACCCCTAAACATGAACACTGAAGCTTTCTTT.

The table lists this clone with a few counts. J is TRBJ2-1 and V is TRBV7-9; D uncertain. The ends were cut back, 2 bases at V and 5 bases at J, with 10 bases in the middle. The CDR3 totals 14 residues. Germline loops: CDR1 SEHNR, CDR2 FQNEAQ (reference sequence). DNA for the CDR3: TGTGCCAGCAGCTTACGGAGTATCGACAATGAGCAGTTCTTC. The encoded protein is CASSLRSIDNEQFF.

The chain recombines TRBV7-9 with TRBJ1-3; D might be TRBD1 (6 bases). Germline V gene data show CDR1 as SEHNR and CDR2 as FQNEAQ (reference sequence). Deletions cut 8 bases from V and 7 bases from J, with 18 bases between. The CDR3 is 14 residues long. CDR3 in DNA: TGTGCCAGCGGCAGGGGTGGGCCTGAGAACACCATATATTTT. It translates to CASGRGGPENTIYF.

For this clone: An end of the junction does not agree with germline; a read error may underlie this. J is TRBJ2-7 and V is TRBV7-2, with 7 bases that match TRBD1. Germline V gene lookup returns CDR1 SGHTA and CDR2 FQGNSA. The CDR3 is 14 residues long. The CDR3 region is CASSPTGLSSEQYF. DNA for the CDR3: TGTGCCAGCAGCCCGACAGGGCTATCCTCCGAGCAGTACTTC.

This clone appeared a few times. The gene calls are TRBV2 and TRBJ2-1; 8 positions match TRBD2. Looked up from germline, CDR1 is SNHLY and CDR2 is FYNNEI. With V trimmed by 4 bases and J by 7 bases, 9 bases remained unmatched. CDR3 length equals 15 residues. CDR3 DNA sequence: TGTGCCAGCAGTGTGGAAGGTAGCGGGGCTAATGAGCAGTTCTTC. Its protein is CASSVEGSGANEQFF. Filled out from reference TRBV2 and TRBJ2-1, the complete variable domain reads EPEVTQTPSHQVTQMGQEVILRCVPISNHLYFYWYRQILGQKVEFLVSFYNNEISEKSEIFDDQFSVERPDGSNFTLKIRSTKLEDSAMYFCASSVEGSGANEQFFGPGTRLTVL.

The V gene is TRBV7-9, the J gene TRBJ1-5, with a possible D match to TRBD1 (5 bases). CDR1 is SEHNR and CDR2 is FQNEAQ in the germline V gene (reference sequence). This CDR3 is built from 15 residues. Trimming cost V 1 base and J 7 bases, with 14 bases left between them. CDR3 nucleotides: TGTGCCAGCAGCTTAGATGGGGGGAGAAACCAGCCCCAGCATTTT. Residues: CASSLDGGRNQPQHF.